Each of the 30 T cell receptor beta chains below was sequenced from the same sample in a study of blood T cell repertoires in COVID-19. Libraries were prepared by immunoSEQ multiplex PCR; TCRdb keeps only in-frame clonotypes and omits some of them. This sample yields more than 25,000 clones, of which roughly 85% are seen a single time; under 8.5% belongs to the top ten. Material: peripheral blood. Source of these receptors: a man aged 60-69 years with active COVID-19.

The chain has TRBV7-2 and TRBJ2-3; possible D gene TRBD2, 5 bases. This CDR3 region has 17 residues. Germline V lookup: CDR1 SGHTA, CDR2 FQGNSA. V was clipped by 2 bases and J by 4 bases, with 19 bases between them. The CDR3 sequence is CASSLRPSGYGSDTQYF. The CDR3 nucleotides are TGTGCCAGCAGCTTACGACCGTCGGGATATGGCTCAGATACGCAGTATTTT.

This chain uses TRBV7-7 with TRBJ2-3; 14 bases are shared with TRBD2. Per the germline V gene, CDR1 is SSHAT and CDR2 is FNYEAQ (reference sequence). CDR3 length: 16 amino acids. With V trimmed by 4 bases and J by 5 bases, 5 bases remained unmatched. The CDR3 loop is CASSSGLAGVGDTQYF. In nucleotides, the CDR3 is TGTGCCAGCAGCTCGGGACTAGCGGGAGTTGGAGATACGCAGTATTTT.

The rearrangement uses TRBV7-6 and TRBJ2-1; weak D call: TRBD2 (5 bases). In germline, CDR1 is SGHVS, CDR2 FNYEAQ. The V end was cut by 3 bases, the J end by 2 bases, with 11 bases between. The CDR3 loop spans 15 amino acids. As DNA, the CDR3 is TGTGCCAGCAGCTTCGGGGTCCCCCCCTACAATGAGCAGTTCTTC. This gives the protein CASSFGVPPYNEQFF.

The chain joins TRBV7-8 to TRBJ2-7; 9 nucleotides match TRBD1. The CDR3 totals 14 residues. Germline V CDR1 and CDR2: SGHVS, FQNEAQ. V lost 5 bases and J lost 2; bases outside the gene matches: 4. The CDR3 DNA reads as TGTGCCAGCAGCCCCCGGGACAGGGCCTACGAGCAGTACTTC. As protein: CASSPRDRAYEQYF. The full variable domain, its missing parts supplied by reference TRBV7-8 and TRBJ2-7, is GAGVSQSPRYKVAKRGQDVALRCDPISGHVSLFWYQQALGQGPEFLTYFQNEAQLDKSGLPSDRFFAERPEGSVSTLKIQRTQQEDSAVYLCASSPRDRAYEQYFGPGTRLTVT.

The CDR3 reads CASSLEYSYNEQFF. The CDR3 DNA reads TGCGCCAGCAGCTTGGAATACTCCTACAATGAGCAGTTCTTC. The chain employs TRBV5-1 and TRBJ2-1, with unresolved D. Germline CDR1 is SGHRS and CDR2 is YFSETQ. V was shortened by 0 bases and J by 0 bases, with 4 bases between the two germline ends. The CDR3 totals 14 residues.

The CDR3 DNA reads as TGCGCCAGCAGCCTGGGACTAGCGGGCCCAGGGGGCTATCAAGAGACCCAGTACTTC. Translating gives CASSLGLAGPGGYQETQYF. This chain links TRBV5-1 with TRBJ2-5, with 12 bases that match TRBD2. The germline V gene has CDR1 SGHRS and CDR2 YFSETQ. The junction had 15 bases not matched to a gene; V was cut back by 4 bases and J by 2 bases. The CDR3 sequence is 19 residues long.

The chain has TRBV4-1 and TRBJ2-5, with TRBD2 matching over 15 bases. After removal of 3 bases from V and 5 bases from J, the junction contained 4 bases not matched to a gene. CDR1 and CDR2 (germline): MGHRA, YSYEKL. The CDR3 is made up of 16 amino acids. The CDR3 DNA follows: TGCGCCAGCAGCCAGCGGACTAGCGGGGGGGTGGAGACCCAGTACTTC. Its protein is CASSQRTSGGVETQYF.

This chain connects TRBV28 to TRBJ2-1, with TRBD1 as a possible D gene (5 bases). Trimming removed 3 bases at V and 0 bases at J, with 18 bases between. The CDR3 is 18 amino acids. Germline assignment: CDR1 MDHEN and CDR2 SYDVKM. The CDR3, as DNA: TGTGCCAGCAGTTTGGGGCGAGTGTCCGCGAGCTCCTACAATGAGCAGTTCTTC. This encodes CASSLGRVSASSYNEQFF.

The chain couples TRBV4-1 to TRBJ2-1; 10 positions agree with TRBD2. The CDR3 totals 19 residues. After removal of 4 bases from V and 2 bases from J, the junction contained 14 bases not matched to a gene. Germline loops: CDR1 MGHRA, CDR2 YSYEKL. The CDR3 sequence: CASSPGGDAAGGAYNEQFF. The CDR3, as DNA: TGCGCCAGCAGCCCTGGGGGGGATGCAGCGGGAGGGGCCTACAATGAGCAGTTCTTC.

A remark on this clone: A read error may produce the germline difference seen at one junction end. V and J are TRBV5-1 and TRBJ2-2; D perhaps matches TRBD2 (6 bases). The CDR3 is made up of 14 amino acids. Germline values: CDR1 SGHRS, CDR2 YFSETQ. In nucleotides, the CDR3 is TGCGCCAGCAGATTGGACACCGGGGGCGGGGAGCTGTTTTTT. Protein sequence: CASRLDTGGGELFF.

The rearrangement links TRBV7-9 to TRBJ2-1, with 7 bases identical to TRBD2. Trimming took 5 bases from V and 10 from J; bases not matched to a gene: 20. CDR3 length: 17 amino acids. Germline CDR1 is SEHNR and CDR2 is FQNEAQ (reference sequence). In DNA, the CDR3 is TGTGCCAGCAGCCATCCGTCAGGACTAGTCGGGCTTGTGGAGCAGTTCTTC. This codes for CASSHPSGLVGLVEQFF.

The chain joins TRBV7-6 to TRBJ2-1; tentatively, D is TRBD2 (5 bases). Trimming stripped 5 bases from V and 3 bases from J, with 17 bases between. The CDR3 spans 16 residues. From germline, CDR1 is SGHVS and CDR2 FNYEAQ. DNA of the CDR3: TGTGCCAGCAGCCCCAGACACGCGAGGGTCTACAATGAGCAGTTCTTC. It encodes CASSPRHARVYNEQFF.

This clone came up a few times. The chain uses TRBV24-1 and TRBJ2-7; 11 bases are a match to TRBD1. Germline V gene lookup returns CDR1 KGHDR and CDR2 SFDVKD. CDR3 length equals 15 residues. V was clipped by 3 bases and J by 3 bases; unmatched bases: 3. In nucleotides, the CDR3 is TGTGCCACCAGTGATCCCGGGACAGGGGGCTACGAGCAGTACTTC. Protein product: CATSDPGTGGYEQYF.

The chain uses TRBV27 and TRBJ1-6; 8 bases match TRBD1. Germline trimming cut 2 bases from V and 14 bases from J; bases unmatched to any gene: 23. The germline gives CDR1 MNHEY, CDR2 SMNVEV (reference sequence). This CDR3 comprises 19 residues. The CDR3 spells CASSLSPPTGGQGWSALHF. The DNA for the CDR3 is TGTGCCAGCAGTTTAAGCCCCCCAACCGGAGGACAGGGATGGTCAGCCCTCCACTTT.

V gene TRBV5-1 combines with J gene TRBJ2-1, with 12 bases that match TRBD2. The CDR3 sequence is 16 residues long. The trim removed 0 bases at V and 14 bases at J, leaving 12 bases unmatched. Germline V gene sequence: CDR1 SGHRS, CDR2 YFSETQ. CDR3 coding DNA: TGCGCCAGCAGCTTGGAACTAGCGGGAGGAATTAGAAGGGAGTTCTTC. Its translation: CASSLELAGGIRREFF.

The rearrangement uses TRBV11-2 and TRBJ2-1; weak D call: TRBD2 (5 bases). Trimming cost V 5 bases and J 12 bases, with 17 bases left between them. CDR3 length equals 13 residues. From germline, CDR1 is SGHAT and CDR2 FQNNGV. CDR3 sequence reads: CASSPILVPGQFF. In DNA form, the CDR3 reads TGTGCCAGCAGCCCGATACTAGTTCCCGGGCAGTTCTTC.

This chain uses TRBV28 with TRBJ1-1, with D possibly TRBD1 on 5 matching bases. Deletions cut 7 bases from V and 3 bases from J, with 9 bases between. The CDR3 extends over 12 amino acids. Germline V CDR1 and CDR2: MDHEN, SYDVKM. The CDR3 sequence: CASMQQDTEAFF. The CDR3 DNA reads as TGTGCCAGCATGCAACAGGACACTGAAGCTTTCTTT. The whole variable domain, remainder taken from reference TRBV28 and TRBJ1-1, is DVKVTQSSRYLVKRTGEKVFLECVQDMDHENMFWYRQDPGLGLRLIYFSYDVKMKEKGDIPEGYSVSREKKERFSLILESASTNQTSMYLCASMQQDTEAFFGQGTRLTVV.

The rearrangement links TRBV27 to TRBJ2-7; D perhaps matches TRBD1 (6 bases). Trimming left V 1 base short and J 1 base short, with 8 bases between. The CDR3 totals 14 residues. Germline CDR1 and CDR2: MNHEY and SMNVEV (reference sequence). In DNA, the CDR3 is TGTGCCAGCAGTTTATTTACAGGGTCCTACGAGCAGTACTTC. It specifies CASSLFTGSYEQYF.

The chain joins TRBV5-1 to TRBJ2-5; tentative D call: TRBD1 (6 bases). Trimming stripped 4 bases from V and 1 base from J, with 14 bases between. Germline CDR1 reads SGHRS; CDR2 reads YFSETQ. The length of the CDR3 is 15 residues. The CDR3 protein is CASSTSQGPQETQYF. For the CDR3, the DNA is TGCGCCAGCAGCACATCGCAGGGGCCCCAAGAGACCCAGTACTTC.

The chain links TRBV5-1 to TRBJ2-5, with D possibly being TRBD1 (6 bases). Trimming took 3 bases from V and 9 from J, leaving 15 bases between them. The CDR3 is 13 amino acids. Germline V gene sequence: CDR1 SGHRS, CDR2 YFSETQ. The CDR3 region is CASSSNIPGAQYF. The CDR3 nucleotides are TGCGCCAGCAGCTCCAACATACCAGGGGCCCAGTACTTC.

This clone turned up a few times. V gene TRBV9 combines with J gene TRBJ2-4; maybe TRBD2 (6 bases). CDR1 SGDLS and CDR2 YYNGEE come from the germline V gene. With 3 bases removed from V and 4 bases from J, the gap between germline ends came to 11 bases. The CDR3 loop spans 14 amino acids. CDR3 sequence (DNA): TGTGCCAGCAGCGCGCGGGGCCGGAAAAACATTCAGTACTTC. This translates into CASSARGRKNIQYF.

This clone was counted a few times. The chain recombines TRBV19 with TRBJ1-2; 9 bases agree with TRBD1. The CDR3 loop spans 16 amino acids. Germline V lookup: CDR1 LNHDA, CDR2 SQIVND (reference sequence). The ends lost 3 bases at V and 0 bases at J; junction bases unmatched: 5. The CDR3 nucleotides are TGTGCCAGTAGTATTCCGGGACAGGGTCCTAACTATGGCTACACCTTC. Protein product: CASSIPGQGPNYGYTF.

The table lists this clone with a few counts. The V and J genes are TRBV6-5 and TRBJ1-2; 7 bases are shared with TRBD1. V shed 6 bases, J shed 3 bases, and the junction held 7 bases outside the gene matches. CDR3 length equals 14 residues. Germline CDR1 reads MNHEY; CDR2 reads SVGAGI. As DNA, the CDR3 is TGTGCCAGCAGGGCTCCTGACAGGGACTATGGCTACACCTTC. It encodes CASRAPDRDYGYTF.

This clone was observed once. V is TRBV6-2 or TRBV6-3 and J is TRBJ2-3; 8 positions agree with TRBD2. The CDR3 contains 16 residues. Looked up from germline, CDR1 is MNHEY and CDR2 is SVGEGT. The V and J ends lost 4 bases and 1 base, in that order; junction bases with no gene match: 7. The CDR3 DNA sequence: TGTGCCAGCAGTTCCACCAGCGGGAGTGGCACAGATACGCAGTATTTT. Its protein is CASSSTSGSGTDTQYF.

The chain uses TRBV27 and TRBJ1-2, with 8 bases identical to TRBD1. The V gene's germline CDR1 is MNHEY and CDR2 SMNVEV (reference sequence). The CDR3 spans 15 residues. Losses at the gene ends were 5 bases for V and 8 bases for J; bases not matched to a gene: 13. This chain's CDR3 is CASSPSGGQGQGYTF. CDR3 nucleotide sequence: TGTGCCAGCAGTCCATCCGGAGGACAGGGTCAGGGCTACACCTTC.

This chain links TRBV6-6 with TRBJ1-6; 9 nucleotides align to TRBD1. The V gene end was trimmed by 5 bases and the J gene end by 10 bases; junction bases not matched to a gene: 12. This CDR3 contains 16 residues. Looked up from germline, CDR1 is MNHNY and CDR2 is SVGAGI (reference sequence). DNA for the CDR3: TGTGCCAGCAGTCCCCCCGGGGACAGGGCTGGGTCACCCCTCCACTTT. Protein product: CASSPPGDRAGSPLHF.

This clone was picked up one time. The chain couples TRBV2 to TRBJ2-7; a possible D gene is TRBD1 (5 bases). V was clipped by 4 bases and J by 3 bases, with 10 bases between them. CDR3 length equals 13 residues. Germline CDR1 is SNHLY and CDR2 is FYNNEI. The CDR3 DNA reads as TGTGCCAGCAGTGGGACATACAGCTACGAGCAGTACTTC. It translates to CASSGTYSYEQYF.

This sequence joins TRBV19 and TRBJ1-5; TRBD1 matches 7 bases. In germline, CDR1 is LNHDA, CDR2 SQIVND (reference sequence). The CDR3 spans 14 residues. The trim removed 7 bases at V and 3 bases at J, leaving 6 bases unmatched. The CDR3 loop is CASTRTGNNQPQHF. For the CDR3, the DNA is TGTGCCAGTACCCGGACAGGAAACAATCAGCCCCAGCATTTT.

This clone was seen only once. The chain carries TRBV5-5 and TRBJ1-1; D not certain. This CDR3 region has 11 residues. Between the trimmed V and J ends, which lost 2 bases and 8 bases, there was a span of 7 bases. Germline-derived CDR1 and CDR2 are SGHKS and YYEKEE (reference sequence). This CDR3 is CASSFLGEAFF. CDR3 bases: TGTGCCAGCAGCTTTCTCGGGGAAGCTTTCTTT.

J is TRBJ2-1 and V is TRBV7-3; 8 nucleotides match TRBD1. Trimming removed 0 bases from V and 4 bases from J; junction bases left unmatched: 5. The germline gives CDR1 SGHTA, CDR2 FQGTGA. The CDR3 is 16 residues long. CDR3 region: CASSLTDRESYNEQFF. The CDR3 nucleotides read TGTGCCAGCAGCTTAACGGACAGGGAGTCTTACAATGAGCAGTTCTTC.